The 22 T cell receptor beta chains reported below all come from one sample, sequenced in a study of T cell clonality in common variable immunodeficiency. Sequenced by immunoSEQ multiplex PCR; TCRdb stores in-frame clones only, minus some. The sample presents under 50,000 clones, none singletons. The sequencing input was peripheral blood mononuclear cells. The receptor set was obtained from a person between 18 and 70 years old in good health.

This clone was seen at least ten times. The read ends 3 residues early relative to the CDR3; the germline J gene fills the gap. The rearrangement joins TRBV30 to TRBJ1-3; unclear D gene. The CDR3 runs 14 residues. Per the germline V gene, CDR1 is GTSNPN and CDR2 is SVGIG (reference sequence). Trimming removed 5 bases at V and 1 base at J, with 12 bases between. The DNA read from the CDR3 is TGTGCCTGGCTTCGATCCAGGTCTGGAAACACC. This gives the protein CAWLRSRSGNT. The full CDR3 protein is CAWLRSRSGNTIYF.

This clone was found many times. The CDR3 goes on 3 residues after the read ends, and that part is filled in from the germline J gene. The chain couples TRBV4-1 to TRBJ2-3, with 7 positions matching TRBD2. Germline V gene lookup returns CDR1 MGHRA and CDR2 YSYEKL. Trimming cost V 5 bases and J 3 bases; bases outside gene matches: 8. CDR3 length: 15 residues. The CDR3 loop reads CASSSRTSVTDTQYF. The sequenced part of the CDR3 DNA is TGCGCCAGCAGCTCCAGGACTAGTGTGACAGATACG.

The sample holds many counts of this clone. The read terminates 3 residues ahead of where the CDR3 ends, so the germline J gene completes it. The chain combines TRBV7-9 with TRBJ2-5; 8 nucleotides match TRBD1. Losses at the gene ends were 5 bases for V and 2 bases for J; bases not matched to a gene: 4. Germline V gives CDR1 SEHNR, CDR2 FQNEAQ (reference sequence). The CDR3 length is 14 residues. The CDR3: CASSPGQGQETQYF. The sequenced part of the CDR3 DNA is TGTGCCAGCAGCCCCGGACAGGGACAAGAGACC.

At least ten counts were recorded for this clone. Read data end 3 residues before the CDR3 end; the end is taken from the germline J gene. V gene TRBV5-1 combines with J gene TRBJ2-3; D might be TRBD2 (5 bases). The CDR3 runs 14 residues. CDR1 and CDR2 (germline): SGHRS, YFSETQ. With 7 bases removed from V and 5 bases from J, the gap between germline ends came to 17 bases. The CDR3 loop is CASYRGGMQDTQYF. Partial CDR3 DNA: TGCGCCAGCTATCGGGGTGGGATGCAAGATACG.

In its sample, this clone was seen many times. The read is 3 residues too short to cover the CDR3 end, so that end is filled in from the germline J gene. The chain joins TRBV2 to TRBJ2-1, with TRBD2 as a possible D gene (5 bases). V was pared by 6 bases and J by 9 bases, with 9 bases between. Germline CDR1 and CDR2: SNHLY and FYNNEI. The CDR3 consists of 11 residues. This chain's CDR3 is CASRMAGEQFF. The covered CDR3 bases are TGTGCCAGCAGAATGGCGGGTGAG.

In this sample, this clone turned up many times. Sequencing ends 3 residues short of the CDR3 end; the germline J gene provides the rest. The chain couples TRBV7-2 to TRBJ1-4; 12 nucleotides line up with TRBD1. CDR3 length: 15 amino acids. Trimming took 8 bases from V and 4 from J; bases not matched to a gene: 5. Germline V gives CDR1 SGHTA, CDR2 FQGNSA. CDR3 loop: CASQGQGAFNEKLFF. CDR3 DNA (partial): TGTGCCAGCCAGGGACAGGGGGCTTTTAATGAAAAA.

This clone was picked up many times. Incomplete CDR3 DNA: TGTGCCACGGGCGGGGGTCGAGAGACC. Translating it yields CATGGGRET. The entire CDR3 sequence reads CATGGGRETQYF. The V gene is TRBV7-2, the J gene TRBJ2-5; TRBD2 matches 7 bases. The read terminates 3 residues ahead of where the CDR3 ends, so the germline J gene completes it. Losses at the gene ends were 10 bases for V and 4 bases for J; bases not matched to a gene: 6. The germline V gene encodes CDR1 SGHTA and CDR2 FQGNSA. The CDR3 spans 12 residues.

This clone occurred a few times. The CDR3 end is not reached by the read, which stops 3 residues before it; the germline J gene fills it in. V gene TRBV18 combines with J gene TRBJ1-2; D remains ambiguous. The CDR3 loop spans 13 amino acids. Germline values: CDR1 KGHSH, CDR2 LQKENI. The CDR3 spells CASSPVGTDTYTF. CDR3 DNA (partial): TGTGCCAGCTCACCAGTGGGCACAGATACC.

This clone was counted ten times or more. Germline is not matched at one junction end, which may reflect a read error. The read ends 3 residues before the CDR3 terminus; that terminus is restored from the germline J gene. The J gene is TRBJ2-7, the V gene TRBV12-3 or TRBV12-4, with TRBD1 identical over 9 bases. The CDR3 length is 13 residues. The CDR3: CASSLGQGREQYF. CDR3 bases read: TGTGCCAGCAGCTTAGGACAGGGGCGCGAG.

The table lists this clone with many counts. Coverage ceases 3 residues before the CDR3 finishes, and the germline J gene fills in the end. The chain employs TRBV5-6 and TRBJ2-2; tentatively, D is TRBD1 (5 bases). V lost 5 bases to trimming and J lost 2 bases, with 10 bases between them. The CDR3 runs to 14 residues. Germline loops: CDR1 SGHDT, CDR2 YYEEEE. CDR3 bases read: TGTGCCAGCAGAGTGGGGCTAAACACCGGGGAG. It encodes CASRVGLNTGE. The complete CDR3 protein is CASRVGLNTGELFF.

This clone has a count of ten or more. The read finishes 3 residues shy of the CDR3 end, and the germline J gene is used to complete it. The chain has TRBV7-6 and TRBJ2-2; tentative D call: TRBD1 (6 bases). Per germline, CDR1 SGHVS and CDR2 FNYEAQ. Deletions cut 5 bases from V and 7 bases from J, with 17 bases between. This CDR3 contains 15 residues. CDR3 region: CASSPKQGAGGELFF. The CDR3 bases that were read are TGTGCCAGCAGCCCCAAACAGGGCGCGGGCGGGGAG. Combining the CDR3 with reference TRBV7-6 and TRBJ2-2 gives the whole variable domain GAGVSQSPRYKVTKRGQDVALRCDPISGHVSLYWYRQALGQGPEFLTYFNYEAQQDKSGLPNDRFSAERPEGSISTLTIQRTEQRDSAMYRCASSPKQGAGGELFFGEGSRLTVL.

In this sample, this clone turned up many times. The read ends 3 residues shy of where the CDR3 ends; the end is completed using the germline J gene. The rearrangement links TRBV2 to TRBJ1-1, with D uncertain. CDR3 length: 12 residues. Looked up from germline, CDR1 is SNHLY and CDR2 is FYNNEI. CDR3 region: CASSEPPGEAFF. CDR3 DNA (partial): TGTGCCAGCAGTGAACCCCCAGGAGAA.

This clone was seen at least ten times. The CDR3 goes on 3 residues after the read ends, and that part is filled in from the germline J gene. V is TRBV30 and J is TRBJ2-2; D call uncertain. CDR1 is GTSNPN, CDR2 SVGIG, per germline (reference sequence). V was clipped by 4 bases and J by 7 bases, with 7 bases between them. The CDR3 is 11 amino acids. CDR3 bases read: TGTGCCTGGACCCCCGGCGGGGAG. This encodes CAWTPGGE. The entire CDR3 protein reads CAWTPGGELFF.

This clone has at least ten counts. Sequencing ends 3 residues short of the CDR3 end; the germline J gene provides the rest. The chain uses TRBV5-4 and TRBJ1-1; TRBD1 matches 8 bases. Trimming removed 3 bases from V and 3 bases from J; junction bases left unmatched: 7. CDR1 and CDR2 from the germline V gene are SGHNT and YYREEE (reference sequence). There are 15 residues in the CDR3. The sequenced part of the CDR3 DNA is TGTGCCAGCAGCTGGGACAGGCGGTATGACACTGAA. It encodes CASSWDRRYDTE. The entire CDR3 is CASSWDRRYDTEAFF.

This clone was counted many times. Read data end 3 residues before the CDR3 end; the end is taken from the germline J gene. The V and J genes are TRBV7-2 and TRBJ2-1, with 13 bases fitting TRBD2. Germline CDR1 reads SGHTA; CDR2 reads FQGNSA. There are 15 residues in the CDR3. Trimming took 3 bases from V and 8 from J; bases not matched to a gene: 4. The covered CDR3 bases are TGTGCCAGCAGCTTGACTAGCGGGGGGTGGGATGAG. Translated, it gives CASSLTSGGWDE. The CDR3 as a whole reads CASSLTSGGWDEQFF.

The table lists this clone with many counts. The CDR3 bases that were read are TGTGCCAGCAGCCCTCCTGGGGGGACAGGACGTGGGTTAGGGGCCAACGTC. Translated, it gives CASSPPGGTGRGLGANV. The full CDR3 protein is CASSPPGGTGRGLGANVLTF. The V call is TRBV4-2, the J call TRBJ2-6; 8 nucleotides align to TRBD1. The missing CDR3 end, 3 residues past where the read stops, is filled in from the germline J gene. The J segment lost 4 bases and the V segment lost 4 bases, leaving 18 bases of the junction unmatched. The CDR3 contains 20 residues. Germline CDR1 is LGHNA and CDR2 is YNFKEQ.

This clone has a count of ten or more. Partial CDR3 DNA: TGTGCCAGCAGTGAAACAGGGGCGGAGACG. This encodes CASSETGAET. The CDR3 in full is CASSETGAETQYF. This chain uses TRBV6-1 with TRBJ2-3; TRBD1 matches at 7 bases. The read ends 3 residues early relative to the CDR3; the germline J gene fills the gap. CDR1 and CDR2 (germline): MNHNS, SASEGT. This CDR3 region has 13 residues.

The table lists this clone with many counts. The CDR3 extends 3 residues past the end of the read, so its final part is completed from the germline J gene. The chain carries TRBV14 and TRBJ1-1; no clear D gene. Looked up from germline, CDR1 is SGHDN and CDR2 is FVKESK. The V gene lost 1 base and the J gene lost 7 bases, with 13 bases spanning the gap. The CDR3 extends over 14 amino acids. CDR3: CASSQAKWYGEAFF. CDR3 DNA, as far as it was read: TGTGCCAGCAGCCAAGCAAAGTGGTACGGTGAA.

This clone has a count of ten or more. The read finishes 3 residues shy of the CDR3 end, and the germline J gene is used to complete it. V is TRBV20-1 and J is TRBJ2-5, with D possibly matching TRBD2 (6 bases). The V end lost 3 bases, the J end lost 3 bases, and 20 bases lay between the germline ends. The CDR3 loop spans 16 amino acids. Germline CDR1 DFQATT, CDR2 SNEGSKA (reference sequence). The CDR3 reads CSARARTTIREETQYF. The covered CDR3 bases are TGCAGTGCTAGGGCGAGGACTACTATCCGCGAAGAGACC.

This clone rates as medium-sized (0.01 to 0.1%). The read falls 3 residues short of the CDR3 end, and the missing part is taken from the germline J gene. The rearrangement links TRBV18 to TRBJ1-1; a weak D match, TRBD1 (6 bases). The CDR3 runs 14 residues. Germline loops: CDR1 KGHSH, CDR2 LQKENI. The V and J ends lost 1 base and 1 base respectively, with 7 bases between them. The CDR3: CASSPRGRNTEAFF. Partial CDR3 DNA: TGTGCCAGCTCACCACGGGGGCGGAACACTGAA.

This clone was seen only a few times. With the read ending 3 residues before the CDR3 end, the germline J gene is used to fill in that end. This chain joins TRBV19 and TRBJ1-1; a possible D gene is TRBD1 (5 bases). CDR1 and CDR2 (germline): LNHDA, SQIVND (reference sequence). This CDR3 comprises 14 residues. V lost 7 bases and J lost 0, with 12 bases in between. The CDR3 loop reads CASTMGGLNTEAFF. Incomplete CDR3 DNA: TGTGCCAGTACCATGGGGGGTTTGAACACTGAA.

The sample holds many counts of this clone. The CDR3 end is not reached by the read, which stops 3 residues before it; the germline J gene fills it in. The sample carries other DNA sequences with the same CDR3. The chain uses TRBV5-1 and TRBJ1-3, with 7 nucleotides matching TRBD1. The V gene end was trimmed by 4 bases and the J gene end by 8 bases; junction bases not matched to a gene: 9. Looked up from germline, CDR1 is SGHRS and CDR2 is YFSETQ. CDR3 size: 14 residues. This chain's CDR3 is CASSEQTGSYTIYF. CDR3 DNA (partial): TGCGCCAGCAGCGAACAGACAGGGAGCTACACC.